These 9 T cell receptor beta chains were all obtained from the same sample, sequenced in a study of blood T cell repertoires in COVID-19. The data were produced by immunoSEQ multiplex PCR, yet TCRdb's version contains in-frame clones alone and is incomplete. Of roughly 180,000 clones listed, more than 85% are singletons. The sample comprised peripheral blood. All receptors come from a man between 65 and 85 years old with active or convalescent COVID-19.

This rearrangement joins TRBV6-2 or TRBV6-3 to TRBJ2-7, with 10 nucleotides matching TRBD1. Germline V gene lookup returns CDR1 MNHEY and CDR2 SVGEGT. This CDR3 comprises 14 residues. Unmatched junction bases numbered 7, after V lost 5 bases and J lost 6 bases. CDR3 loop: CASSGTGAYGEQYF. CDR3 nucleotide sequence: TGTGCCAGCAGTGGGACAGGGGCATACGGCGAGCAGTACTTC.

On this clone itself: Sequence at one end of the junction differs from germline and may be a read error. The rearrangement joins TRBV5-4 to TRBJ2-7; TRBD1 matches 9 bases. Germline CDR1 reads SGHNT; CDR2 reads YYREEE (reference sequence). The CDR3 length is 14 residues. The CDR3 spells CASTLDRGPYEQYF. The CDR3 DNA reads TGTGCCAGCACCTTGGACAGGGGACCCTACGAGCAGTACTTC.

The chain employs TRBV27 and TRBJ1-1; D may be TRBD1 (5 bases). CDR1 is MNHEY and CDR2 is SMNVEV in the germline V gene (reference sequence). CDR3 size: 13 residues. V was clipped by 2 bases and J by 3 bases, with 7 bases between them. The CDR3 DNA is TGTGCCAGCAGTTTAAGGGGCCACACTGAAGCTTTCTTT. Protein sequence: CASSLRGHTEAFF.

DNA for the CDR3: TGTGCCACTGCACTAGCGGAGGGGGGCACAGATACGCAGTATTTT. This sequence encodes CATALAEGGTDTQYF. The chain is built from TRBV6-5 and TRBJ2-3; 8 bases align to TRBD2. This CDR3 comprises 15 residues. J gave up 1 base and V 10 bases, and 10 bases lay outside the gene matches. Germline values: CDR1 MNHEY, CDR2 SVGAGI.

This clone has only one observation. The V call is TRBV21-1, the J call TRBJ2-4; no DNA check was done on the table's D call, TRBD2. TRBV21-1 is marked as a pseudogene. The CDR3 runs to 16 residues. The CDR3 DNA reads as TGTGCCAGCAGCACCCGACCGGGCGGGGCCAAAAACATTCAGTACTTC. Amino acids: CASSTRPGGAKNIQYF.

The V call is TRBV11-3, the J call TRBJ2-1, with 11 bases lining up with TRBD1. The CDR3 is 16 residues long. Losses at the gene ends were 1 base for V and 3 bases for J; bases not matched to a gene: 2. Germline assignment: CDR1 SGHNT and CDR2 YENEEA. The CDR3, as DNA: TGTGCCAGCAGCTTAGGGACAGGGGGCATCTACAATGAGCAGTTCTTC. Translated: CASSLGTGGIYNEQFF.

Written as DNA, the CDR3 is TGTGCCAGCAGCGTACGGGAGCGGTACAATGAGCAGTTCTTC. Its translation: CASSVRERYNEQFF. This chain joins TRBV9 and TRBJ2-1, with D maybe TRBD2 (6 bases). The germline CDR1 and CDR2 sequences are SGDLS and YYNGEE. The V gene lost 1 base and the J gene lost 4 bases, with 9 bases spanning the gap. The CDR3 contains 14 residues.

The rearrangement links TRBV7-8 to TRBJ1-3, with 9 bases fitting TRBD1. Germline assignment: CDR1 SGHVS and CDR2 FQNEAQ. Trimming removed 7 bases from V and 1 base from J; junction bases left unmatched: 5. The CDR3 runs to 15 residues. The CDR3 loop reads CASTRDRASGNTIYF. CDR3 DNA sequence: TGTGCCAGCACCCGGGACAGGGCTTCTGGAAACACCATATATTTT.

V is TRBV7-2 and J is TRBJ2-5; D possibly corresponds to TRBD1 (5 bases). Deletions cut 2 bases from V and 7 bases from J, with 23 bases between. Germline CDR1 SGHTA, CDR2 FQGNSA. The CDR3 runs 17 residues. CDR3 loop: CASSLLGWSQGPGTQYF. CDR3 DNA: TGTGCCAGCAGCTTACTGGGTTGGTCCCAGGGCCCGGGGACCCAGTACTTC.